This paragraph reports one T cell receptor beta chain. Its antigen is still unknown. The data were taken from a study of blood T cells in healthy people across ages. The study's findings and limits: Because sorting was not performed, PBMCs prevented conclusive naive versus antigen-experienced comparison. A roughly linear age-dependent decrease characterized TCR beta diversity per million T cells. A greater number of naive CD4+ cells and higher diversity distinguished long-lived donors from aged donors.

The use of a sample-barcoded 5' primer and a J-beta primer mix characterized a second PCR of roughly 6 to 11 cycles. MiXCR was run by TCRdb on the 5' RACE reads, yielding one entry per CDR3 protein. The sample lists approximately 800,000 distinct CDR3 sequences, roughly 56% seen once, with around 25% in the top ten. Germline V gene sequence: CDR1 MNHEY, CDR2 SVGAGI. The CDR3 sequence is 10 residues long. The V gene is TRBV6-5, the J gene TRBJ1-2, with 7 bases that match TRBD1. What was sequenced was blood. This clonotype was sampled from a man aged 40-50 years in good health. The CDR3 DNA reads TGTGTGACAGGGACGAGTGGCTACACCTTC. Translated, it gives CVTGTSGYTF.